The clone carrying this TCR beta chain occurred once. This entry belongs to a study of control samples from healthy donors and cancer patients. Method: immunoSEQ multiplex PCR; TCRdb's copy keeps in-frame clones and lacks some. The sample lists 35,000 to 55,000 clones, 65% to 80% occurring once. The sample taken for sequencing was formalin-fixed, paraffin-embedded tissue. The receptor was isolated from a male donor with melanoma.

The CDR3 region is CASSEERGRAETQYF. CDR3 bases: TGTGCCAGCAGCGAAGAACGCGGGAGGGCAGAGACCCAGTACTTC. The gene calls are TRBV5-6 and TRBJ2-5; 9 nucleotides match TRBD2. The CDR3 sequence is 15 residues long. The germline CDR1 and CDR2 sequences are SGHDT and YYEEEE. J lost 4 bases, V lost 4 bases, and 8 bases had no gene match. Full variable domain (outside the CDR3, taken from reference TRBV5-6 and TRBJ2-5): DAGVTQSPTHLIKTRGQQVTLRCSPKSGHDTVSWYQQALGQGPQFIFQYYEEEERQRGNFPDRFSGHQFPNYSSELNVNALLLGDSALYLCASSEERGRAETQYFGPGTRLLVL.